This T cell receptor (beta chain) originates from a study of PD-L1 blockade in urothelial cancer. Turning to the study itself: Blood was evaluated 3 weeks (second dose) and 6 weeks after therapy began.

The time point here: pretreatment peripheral blood. The protocol was immunoSEQ multiplex PCR, while the TCRdb copy is restricted to in-frame clones and leaves out a portion. The repertoire holds roughly 95,000 clones, with around 86% as singletons. The clonotype comes from a man aged 55 to 69 with urothelial cancer. The input for sequencing was PBMCs, taken around atezolizumab (anti-PD-L1) treatment.

The CDR3 bases are TGCGCCAGCAGCCCGGGACAGGGTGTTAACTATGGCTACACCTTC. Translated, it gives CASSPGQGVNYGYTF. The chain is built from TRBV10-1 and TRBJ1-2, with TRBD1 identical over 9 bases. This CDR3 spans 15 amino acids. The trim removed 6 bases at V and 1 base at J, leaving 6 bases unmatched. CDR1 and CDR2 (germline): WNHNN, SYGVQD (reference sequence).